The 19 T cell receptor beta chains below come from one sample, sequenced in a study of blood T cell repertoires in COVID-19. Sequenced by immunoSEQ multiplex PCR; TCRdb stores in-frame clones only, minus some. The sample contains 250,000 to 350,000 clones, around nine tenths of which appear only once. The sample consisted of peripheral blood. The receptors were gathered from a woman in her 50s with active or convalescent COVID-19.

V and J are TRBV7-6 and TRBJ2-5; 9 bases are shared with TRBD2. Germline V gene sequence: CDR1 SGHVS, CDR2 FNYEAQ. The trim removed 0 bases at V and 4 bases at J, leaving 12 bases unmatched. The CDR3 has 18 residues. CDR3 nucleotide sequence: TGTGCCAGCAGCTTAGCGCTTACCCGGCGGGAGGGCCGAGAGACCCAGTACTTC. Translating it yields CASSLALTRREGRETQYF. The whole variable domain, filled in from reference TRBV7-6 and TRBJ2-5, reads GAGVSQSPRYKVTKRGQDVALRCDPISGHVSLYWYRQALGQGPEFLTYFNYEAQQDKSGLPNDRFSAERPEGSISTLTIQRTEQRDSAMYRCASSLALTRREGRETQYFGPGTRLLVL.

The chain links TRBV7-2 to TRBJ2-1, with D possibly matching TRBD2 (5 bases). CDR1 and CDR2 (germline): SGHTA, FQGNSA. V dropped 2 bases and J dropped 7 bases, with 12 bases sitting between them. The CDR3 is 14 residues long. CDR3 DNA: TGTGCCAGCAGCTTACCGGGGAGTTGGAATGAGCAGTTCTTC. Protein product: CASSLPGSWNEQFF. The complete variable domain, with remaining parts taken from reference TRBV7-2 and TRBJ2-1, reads GAGVSQSPSNKVTEKGKDVELRCDPISGHTALYWYRQSLGQGLEFLIYFQGNSAPDKSGLPSDRFSAERTGGSVSTLTIQRTQQEDSAVYLCASSLPGSWNEQFFGPGTRLTVL.

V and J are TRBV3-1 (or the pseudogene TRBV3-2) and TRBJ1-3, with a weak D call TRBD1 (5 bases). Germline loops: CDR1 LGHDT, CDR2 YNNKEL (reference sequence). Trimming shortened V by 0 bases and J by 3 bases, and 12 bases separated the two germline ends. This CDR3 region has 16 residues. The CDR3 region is CASSQDPIGVGNTIYF. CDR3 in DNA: TGTGCCAGCAGCCAAGATCCGATAGGGGTTGGAAACACCATATATTTT.

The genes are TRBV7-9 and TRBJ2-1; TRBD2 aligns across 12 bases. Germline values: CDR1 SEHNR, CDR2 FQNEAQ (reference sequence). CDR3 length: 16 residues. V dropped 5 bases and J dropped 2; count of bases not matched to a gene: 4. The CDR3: CASSPGLAGPYNEQFF. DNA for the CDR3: TGTGCCAGCAGCCCCGGACTAGCGGGGCCCTACAATGAGCAGTTCTTC.

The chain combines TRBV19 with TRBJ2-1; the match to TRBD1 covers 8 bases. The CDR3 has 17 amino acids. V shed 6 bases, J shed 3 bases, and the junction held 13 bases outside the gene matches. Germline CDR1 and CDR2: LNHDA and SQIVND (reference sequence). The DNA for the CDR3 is TGTGCCAGTAGGCGAAACCCGACAGGGGCGATCTACAATGAGCAGTTCTTC. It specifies CASRRNPTGAIYNEQFF.

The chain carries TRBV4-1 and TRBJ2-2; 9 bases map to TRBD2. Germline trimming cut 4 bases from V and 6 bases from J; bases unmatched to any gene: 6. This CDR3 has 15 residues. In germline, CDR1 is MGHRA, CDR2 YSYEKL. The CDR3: CASSLGGGASGELFF. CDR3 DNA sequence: TGCGCCAGCAGCCTCGGCGGGGGGGCCTCCGGGGAGCTGTTTTTT.

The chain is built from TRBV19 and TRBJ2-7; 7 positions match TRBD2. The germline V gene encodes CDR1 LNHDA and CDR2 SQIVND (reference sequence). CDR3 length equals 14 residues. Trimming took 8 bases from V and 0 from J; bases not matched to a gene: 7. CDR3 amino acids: CASSPGGVSYEQYF. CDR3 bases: TGTGCCAGTTCCCCGGGGGGAGTCTCCTACGAGCAGTACTTC.

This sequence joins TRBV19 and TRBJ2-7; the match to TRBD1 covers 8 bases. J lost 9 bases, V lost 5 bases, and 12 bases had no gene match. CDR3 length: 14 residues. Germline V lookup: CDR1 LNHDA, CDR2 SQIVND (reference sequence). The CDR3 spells CASSSTGEQSRQYF. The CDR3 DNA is TGTGCCAGTAGTTCGACAGGGGAACAATCGCGGCAGTACTTC.

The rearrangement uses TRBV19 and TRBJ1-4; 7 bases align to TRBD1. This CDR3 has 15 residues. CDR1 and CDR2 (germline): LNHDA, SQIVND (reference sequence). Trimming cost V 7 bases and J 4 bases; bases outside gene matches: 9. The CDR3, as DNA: TGTGCCAGTACCCATGGGGACAGCCGTAATGAAAAACTGTTTTTT. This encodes CASTHGDSRNEKLFF.

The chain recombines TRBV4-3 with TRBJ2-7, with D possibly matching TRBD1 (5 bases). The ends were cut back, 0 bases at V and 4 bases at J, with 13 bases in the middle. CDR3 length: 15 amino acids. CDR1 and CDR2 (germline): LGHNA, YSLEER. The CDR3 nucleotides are TGCGCCAGCAGCCAAGAATGGGGCAGCTTTTACGAGCAGTACTTC. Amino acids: CASSQEWGSFYEQYF.

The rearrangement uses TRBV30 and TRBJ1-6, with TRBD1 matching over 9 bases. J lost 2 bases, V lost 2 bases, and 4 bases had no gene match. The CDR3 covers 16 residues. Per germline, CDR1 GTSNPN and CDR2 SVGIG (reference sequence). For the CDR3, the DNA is TGTGCCTGGAGTCCTCGGACAGGGGCCTATAATTCACCCCTCCACTTT. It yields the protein CAWSPRTGAYNSPLHF.

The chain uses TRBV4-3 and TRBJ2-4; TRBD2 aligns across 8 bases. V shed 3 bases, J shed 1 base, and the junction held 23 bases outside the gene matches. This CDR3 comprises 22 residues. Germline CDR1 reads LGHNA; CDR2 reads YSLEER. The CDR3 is CASSQQYDNLAGHLGAKNIQYF. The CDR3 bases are TGCGCCAGCAGCCAGCAATACGATAACTTAGCGGGACATCTGGGGGCCAAAAACATTCAGTACTTC.

CDR3 region: CASSLGGTSGEQYF. The CDR3 DNA follows: TGTGCCAGCAGCTTAGGAGGCACTAGCGGTGAGCAGTACTTC. This sequence joins TRBV7-8 and TRBJ2-7; 8 bases line up with TRBD2. The V gene end was trimmed by 1 base and the J gene end by 7 bases; junction bases not matched to a gene: 6. Germline-derived CDR1 and CDR2 are SGHVS and FQNEAQ. The CDR3 consists of 14 residues.

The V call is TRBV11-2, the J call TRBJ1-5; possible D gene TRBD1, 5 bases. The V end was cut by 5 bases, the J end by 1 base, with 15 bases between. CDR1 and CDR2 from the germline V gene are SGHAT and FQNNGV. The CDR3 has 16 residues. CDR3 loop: CASSPKKDRSNQPQHF. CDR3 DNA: TGTGCCAGCAGCCCCAAGAAAGACAGAAGCAATCAGCCCCAGCATTTT.

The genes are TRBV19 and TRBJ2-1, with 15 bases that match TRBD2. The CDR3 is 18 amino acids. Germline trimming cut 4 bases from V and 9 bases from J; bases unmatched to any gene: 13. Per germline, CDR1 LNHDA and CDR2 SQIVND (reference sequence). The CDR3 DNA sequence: TGTGCCAGTAGTAGACTGGCCGGACTAGCGGGAGGGGAGACTGAGCAGTTCTTC. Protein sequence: CASSRLAGLAGGETEQFF.

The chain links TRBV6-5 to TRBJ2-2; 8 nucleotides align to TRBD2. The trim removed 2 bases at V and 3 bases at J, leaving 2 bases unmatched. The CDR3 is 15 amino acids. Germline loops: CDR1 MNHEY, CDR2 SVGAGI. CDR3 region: CASSYGREDTGELFF. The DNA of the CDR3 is TGTGCCAGCAGTTACGGGCGGGAGGACACCGGGGAGCTGTTTTTT.

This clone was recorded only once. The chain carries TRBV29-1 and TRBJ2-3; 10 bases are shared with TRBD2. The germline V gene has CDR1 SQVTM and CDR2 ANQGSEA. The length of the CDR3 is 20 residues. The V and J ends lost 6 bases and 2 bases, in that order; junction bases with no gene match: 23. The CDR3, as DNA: TGCAGCGTCGACACCCTCCGGCTAGCGGGAGCCAAATTTGACACAGATACGCAGTATTTT. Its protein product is CSVDTLRLAGAKFDTDTQYF.

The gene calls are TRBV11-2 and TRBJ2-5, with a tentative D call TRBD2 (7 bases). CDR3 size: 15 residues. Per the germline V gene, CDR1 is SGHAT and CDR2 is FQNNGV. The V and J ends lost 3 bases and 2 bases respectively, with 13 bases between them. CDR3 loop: CASSFFRGGQETQYF. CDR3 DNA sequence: TGTGCCAGCAGCTTCTTCAGGGGAGGGCAAGAGACCCAGTACTTC.

CDR3 residues: CASREQASYGYTF. The CDR3, as DNA: TGTGCCAGCAGGGAACAGGCCAGCTATGGCTACACCTTC. The chain is built from TRBV2 and TRBJ1-2; D is perhaps TRBD1 (5 bases). CDR3 length: 13 amino acids. V was pared by 6 bases and J by 4 bases, with 12 bases between. Germline-derived CDR1 and CDR2 are SNHLY and FYNNEI.